The clone carrying this T cell receptor beta chain was counted a few times. This sample stems from a study of cytomegalovirus exposure and HLA in healthy donors. This CDR3 has 17 residues. The V gene's germline CDR1 is SGHTA and CDR2 FQGNSA. Trimming took 5 bases from V and 0 from J, leaving 19 bases between them. PCR employed 60 Vbeta and 13 Jbeta primers. Produced via immunoSEQ multiplex PCR; TCRdb's table is partial and in-frame only. Among over 200,000 clones, 85% were seen once, and the ten largest hold 1% to 1.5%. This chain links TRBV7-2 with TRBJ1-2, with D unresolved. The clonotype comes from a human donor in good health. The sample was PBMCs. The CDR3 bases are TGTGCCAGCAGCCCGACGACCTCCAGGCGAGCTAACTATGGCTACACCTTC. Translated: CASSPTTSRRANYGYTF. The entire variable domain, with the rest obtained from reference TRBV7-2 and TRBJ1-2, is as follows: GAGVSQSPSNKVTEKGKDVELRCDPISGHTALYWYRQSLGQGLEFLIYFQGNSAPDKSGLPSDRFSAERTGGSVSTLTIQRTQQEDSAVYLCASSPTTSRRANYGYTFGSGTRLTVV.